A single sample is the source of the 10 T cell receptor beta chains below, sequenced in a study of shared clonotypes between healthy human individuals. Measured with immunoSEQ multiplex PCR; TCRdb has only the in-frame clones, and not every one. This table holds about 2.3 million clones, approximately 95% found once. The sequenced sample consisted of naive CD4+ T cells from PBMCs. Noted subset: CD45RA+ positively selected. These TCRs come from a man between 18 and 29 years old in good health. Some clones in this sample may be carry-over from other donors' samples.

The rearrangement links TRBV13 to TRBJ2-1; tentative D call: TRBD2 (7 bases). The CDR3 length is 17 residues. Trimming took 4 bases from V and 2 from J, leaving 18 bases between them. CDR1 and CDR2 from the germline V gene are PRHDT and FYEKMQ (reference sequence). The CDR3 here is CASSWLGASGAYNEQFF. The CDR3 DNA reads TGTGCCAGCAGCTGGTTGGGGGCTAGCGGAGCCTACAATGAGCAGTTCTTC.

The V call is TRBV7-9, the J call TRBJ1-1, with D tentatively TRBD1 (6 bases). CDR3 length equals 16 residues. CDR1 is SEHNR and CDR2 is FQNEAQ in the germline V gene (reference sequence). V was clipped by 5 bases and J by 1 base, with 17 bases between them. The CDR3 region is CASSRGDRAGNTEAFF. CDR3 DNA: TGTGCCAGCAGCAGGGGGGATCGGGCTGGGAACACTGAAGCTTTCTTT.

The genes are TRBV30 and TRBJ1-5; unclear D gene. The ends were cut back, 3 bases at V and 2 bases at J, with 11 bases in the middle. From germline, CDR1 is GTSNPN and CDR2 SVGIG (reference sequence). CDR3 length: 14 residues. The CDR3 region is CAWSSLDGNQPQHF. CDR3 nucleotide sequence: TGTGCCTGGAGCTCCCTGGACGGCAATCAGCCCCAGCATTTT.

The chain has TRBV7-2 and TRBJ2-3, with D possibly TRBD1 on 6 matching bases. There are 14 residues in the CDR3. Trimming removed 3 bases from V and 5 bases from J, with 12 bases in between. Germline CDR1 reads SGHTA; CDR2 reads FQGNSA. The CDR3 nucleotides read TGTGCCAGCAGCTTCGACAGGACCGAAGATACGCAGTATTTT. Its protein is CASSFDRTEDTQYF.

The genes are TRBV18 and TRBJ2-7; perhaps TRBD1 as D (5 bases). V was trimmed by 4 bases and J by 6 bases, leaving 16 bases between them. The CDR3 has 14 amino acids. From germline, CDR1 is KGHSH and CDR2 LQKENI. The CDR3 nucleotides are TGTGCCAGCTCACTAGGTGACACAGGAGTCGAGCAGTACTTC. Translation: CASSLGDTGVEQYF.

The CDR3 coding sequence is TGCGCCAGCAGCCACCGGGTCGAAGAGACCCAGTACTTC. Its translation is CASSHRVEETQYF. This sequence joins TRBV5-1 and TRBJ2-5; D unclear. V was clipped by 4 bases and J by 3 bases, with 10 bases between them. The CDR3 has 13 amino acids. Germline lookup yields CDR1 SGHRS and CDR2 YFSETQ.

As for this clone: Other DNA sequences in the sample encode the same CDR3. The V gene is TRBV28, the J gene TRBJ2-1, with TRBD2 matching over 14 bases. This CDR3 region has 16 residues. Trimming cost V 2 bases and J 7 bases; bases outside gene matches: 4. CDR1 is MDHEN and CDR2 is SYDVKM in the germline V gene. The CDR3 spells CASSLSGTSGSNEQFF. The CDR3 DNA follows: TGTGCCAGCAGTTTAAGTGGGACTAGCGGGAGTAATGAGCAGTTCTTC.

The chain has TRBV6-1 and TRBJ2-5, with 7 bases identical to TRBD1. V trimming: 6 bases; J trimming: 1 base; junction bases outside the gene matches: 8. Germline CDR1 reads MNHNS; CDR2 reads SASEGT. The CDR3 has 15 residues. The CDR3 here is CASRTKGAPQETQYF. The DNA for the CDR3 is TGTGCCAGCAGGACAAAGGGGGCGCCCCAAGAGACCCAGTACTTC.

For this clone: The same CDR3 also results from other DNA sequences found in this sample. The CDR3 here is CASSPPGGPQETQYF. The DNA of the CDR3 is TGTGCCAGCTCACCACCCGGCGGTCCCCAAGAGACCCAGTACTTC. The chain recombines TRBV18 with TRBJ2-5; no reliable D call. This CDR3 is 15 amino acids long. The V gene lost 0 bases and the J gene lost 1 base, with 9 bases spanning the gap. CDR1 is KGHSH and CDR2 is LQKENI in the germline V gene.

Turning to this clone: The same CDR3 also results from other DNA sequences found in this sample. The chain combines TRBV6-1 with TRBJ2-7; D tentatively reads TRBD1 or TRBD2 (5 bases each). The germline gives CDR1 MNHNS, CDR2 SASEGT. With 9 bases removed from V and 4 bases from J, the gap between germline ends came to 13 bases. The CDR3 extends over 12 amino acids. CDR3 residues: CASRDRGYEQYF. DNA for the CDR3: TGTGCCAGTAGGGACCGCGGGTACGAGCAGTACTTC.